This T cell receptor beta chain was obtained from a study of CD8 T cells in ankylosing spondylitis. Findings and caveats of the study: Seven or eight highly homologous variants made up a TCR beta motif, and this motif appeared characteristic of ankylosing spondylitis blood.

V gave up 6 bases and J gave up 2 bases; unmatched junction bases: 13. The CDR3 sequence is 17 residues long. Germline values: CDR1 MNHNS, CDR2 SASEGT. As to this clonotype: The target antigen is unknown.

Libraries for TCR beta were made by quantitative 5'-RACE with molecular barcodes. TCRdb re-derived calls from the 5' RACE reads in MiXCR, one entry per CDR3 protein. The sample contains fewer than 650,000 distinct CDR3 sequences, 9.5% to 15% of which appear only once. Sequencing was carried out using blood, either unsorted or a sorted T cell fraction (not recorded which). The chain employs TRBV6-1 and TRBJ1-1; 9 nucleotides agree with TRBD1. The receptor's source is a male donor with ankylosing spondylitis. In DNA, the CDR3 is TGTGCCAGCAGCCTTGTGACAGGGGGGGAGAGAAACACTGAAGCTTTCTTT. Translated, it gives CASSLVTGGERNTEAFF.